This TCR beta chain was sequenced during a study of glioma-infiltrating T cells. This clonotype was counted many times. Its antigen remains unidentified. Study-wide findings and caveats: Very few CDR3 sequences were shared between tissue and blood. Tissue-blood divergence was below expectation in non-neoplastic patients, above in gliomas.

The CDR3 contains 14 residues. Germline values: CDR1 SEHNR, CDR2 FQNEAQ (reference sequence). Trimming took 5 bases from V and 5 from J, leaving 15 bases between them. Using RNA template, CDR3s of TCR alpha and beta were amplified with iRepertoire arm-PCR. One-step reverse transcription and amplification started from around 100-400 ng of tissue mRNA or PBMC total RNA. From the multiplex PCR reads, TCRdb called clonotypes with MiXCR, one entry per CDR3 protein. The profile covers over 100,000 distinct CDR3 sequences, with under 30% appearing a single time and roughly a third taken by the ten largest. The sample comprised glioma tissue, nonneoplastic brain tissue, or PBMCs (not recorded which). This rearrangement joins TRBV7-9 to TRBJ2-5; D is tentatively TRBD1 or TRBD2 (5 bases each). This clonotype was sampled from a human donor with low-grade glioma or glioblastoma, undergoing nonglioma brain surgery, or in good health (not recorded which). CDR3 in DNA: TGTGCCAGCAGCCCGAGGGCAGGGAGTGAGACCCAGTACTTC. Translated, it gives CASSPRAGSETQYF.